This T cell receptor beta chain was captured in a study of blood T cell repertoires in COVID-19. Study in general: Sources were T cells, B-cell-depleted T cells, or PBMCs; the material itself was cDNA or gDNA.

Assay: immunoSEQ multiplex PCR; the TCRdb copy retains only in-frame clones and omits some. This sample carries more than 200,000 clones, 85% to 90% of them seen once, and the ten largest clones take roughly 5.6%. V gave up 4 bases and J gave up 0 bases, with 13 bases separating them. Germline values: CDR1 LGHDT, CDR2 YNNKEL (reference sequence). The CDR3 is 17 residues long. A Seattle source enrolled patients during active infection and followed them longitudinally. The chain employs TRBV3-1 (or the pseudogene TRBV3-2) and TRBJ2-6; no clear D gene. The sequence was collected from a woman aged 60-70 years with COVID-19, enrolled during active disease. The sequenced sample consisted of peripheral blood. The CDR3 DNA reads TGTGCCAGCAGCCCCTCCCTCGGTGGCTCTGGGGCCAACGTCCTGACTTTC. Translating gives CASSPSLGGSGANVLTF.